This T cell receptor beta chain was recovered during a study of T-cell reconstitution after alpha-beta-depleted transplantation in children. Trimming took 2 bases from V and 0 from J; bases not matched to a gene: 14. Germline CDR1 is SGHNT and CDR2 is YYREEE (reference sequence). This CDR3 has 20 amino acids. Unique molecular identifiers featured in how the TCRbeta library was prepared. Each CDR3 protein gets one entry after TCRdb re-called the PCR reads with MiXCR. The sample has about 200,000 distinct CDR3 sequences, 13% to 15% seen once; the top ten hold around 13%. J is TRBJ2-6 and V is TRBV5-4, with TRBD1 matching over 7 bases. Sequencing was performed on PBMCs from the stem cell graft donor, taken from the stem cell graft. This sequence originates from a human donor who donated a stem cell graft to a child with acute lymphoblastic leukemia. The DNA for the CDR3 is TGTGCCAGCAGCTTCCCGGGGTCGGGGACAGCAGTCTCTGGGGCCAACGTCCTGACTTTC. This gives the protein CASSFPGSGTAVSGANVLTF.